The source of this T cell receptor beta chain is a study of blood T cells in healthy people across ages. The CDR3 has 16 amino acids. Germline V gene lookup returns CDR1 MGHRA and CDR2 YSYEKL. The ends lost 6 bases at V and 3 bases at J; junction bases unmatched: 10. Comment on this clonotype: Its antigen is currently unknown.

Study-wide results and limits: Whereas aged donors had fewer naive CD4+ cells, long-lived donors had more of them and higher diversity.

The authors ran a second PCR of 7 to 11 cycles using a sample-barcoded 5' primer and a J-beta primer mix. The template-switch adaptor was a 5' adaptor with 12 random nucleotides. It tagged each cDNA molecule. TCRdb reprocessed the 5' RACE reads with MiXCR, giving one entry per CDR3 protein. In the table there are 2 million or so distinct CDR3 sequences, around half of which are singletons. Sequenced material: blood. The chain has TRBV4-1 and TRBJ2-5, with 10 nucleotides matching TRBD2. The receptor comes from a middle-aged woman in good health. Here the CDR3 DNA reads TGCGCCAGCAGTCCTCGATCGCTAGCGGGGGAAGAGACCCAGTACTTC. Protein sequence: CASSPRSLAGEETQYF.